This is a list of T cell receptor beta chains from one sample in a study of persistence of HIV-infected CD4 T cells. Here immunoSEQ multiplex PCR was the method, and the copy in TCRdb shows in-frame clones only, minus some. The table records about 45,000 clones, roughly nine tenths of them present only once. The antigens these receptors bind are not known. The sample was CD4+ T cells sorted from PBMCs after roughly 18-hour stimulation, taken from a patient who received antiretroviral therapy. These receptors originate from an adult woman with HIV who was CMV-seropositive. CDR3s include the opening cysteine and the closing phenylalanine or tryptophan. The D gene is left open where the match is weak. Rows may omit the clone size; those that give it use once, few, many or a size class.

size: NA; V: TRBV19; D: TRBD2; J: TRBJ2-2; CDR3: CASYSGRFTGELFF; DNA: TGTGCCAGCTATAGCGGGAGATTCACCGGGGAGCTGTTTTTT
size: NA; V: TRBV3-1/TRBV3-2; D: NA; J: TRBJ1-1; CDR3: CASSQPGTVGAFF; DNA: TGTGCCAGCAGCCAACCAGGGACCGTGGGAGCTTTCTTT
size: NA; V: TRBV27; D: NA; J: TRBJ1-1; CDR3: CASRTTQAPKGTEAFF; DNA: TGTGCCAGCAGAACCACACAGGCCCCCAAGGGCACTGAAGCTTTCTTT
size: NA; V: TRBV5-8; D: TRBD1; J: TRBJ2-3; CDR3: CASSLRGYRGADTQYF; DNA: TGTGCCAGCAGCTTGCGGGGCTACAGGGGGGCAGATACGCAGTATTTT
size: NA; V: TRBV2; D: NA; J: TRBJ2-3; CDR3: CASSRRYIAQYF; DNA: TGTGCCAGCAGTCGGAGATACATTGCGCAGTATTTT
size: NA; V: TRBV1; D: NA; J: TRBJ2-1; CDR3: CTSSPRRTSGKVYNEQFF; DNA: TGCACCAGCAGCCCACGTAGGACTAGCGGGAAAGTCTACAATGAGCAGTTCTTC
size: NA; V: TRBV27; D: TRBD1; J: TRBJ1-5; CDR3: CASSLFRTGPGIIKQPQHF; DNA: TGTGCCAGCAGTTTATTCCGGACAGGACCGGGAATAATCAAACAGCCCCAGCATTTT
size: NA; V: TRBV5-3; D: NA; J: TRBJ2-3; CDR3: CARSLVPGMSTDTQYF; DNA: TGTGCCAGAAGCTTGGTGCCAGGGATGTCCACAGATACGCAGTATTTT
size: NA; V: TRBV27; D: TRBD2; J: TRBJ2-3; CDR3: CASSLASGGATDTQYF; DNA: TGTGCCAGCAGTTTAGCTAGCGGGGGGGCCACAGATACGCAGTATTTT
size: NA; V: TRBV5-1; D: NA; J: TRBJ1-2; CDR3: CASSLGTYDYGYTF; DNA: TGCGCCAGCAGCTTGGGAACGTACGATTATGGCTACACCTTC
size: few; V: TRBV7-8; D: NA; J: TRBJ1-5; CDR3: CASRDGGASNQPQHF; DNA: TGTGCCAGCAGAGACGGGGGGGCGAGCAATCAGCCCCAGCATTTT
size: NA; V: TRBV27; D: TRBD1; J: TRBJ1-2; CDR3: CASSPTGVGGYTF; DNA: TGTGCCAGCAGTCCCACAGGGGTAGGTGGCTACACCTTC
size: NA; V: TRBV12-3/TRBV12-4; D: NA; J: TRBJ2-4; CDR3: CASVSRVGNIQYF; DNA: TGTGCCAGCGTATCCCGGGTGGGAAACATTCAGTACTTC
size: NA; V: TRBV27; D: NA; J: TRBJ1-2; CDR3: CASSSRTTNYGYTF; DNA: TGTGCCAGCAGTTCGAGGACAACTAACTATGGCTACACCTTC
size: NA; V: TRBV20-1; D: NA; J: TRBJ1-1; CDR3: CSASWGSTEAFF; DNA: TGCAGTGCTAGTTGGGGGAGCACTGAAGCTTTCTTT
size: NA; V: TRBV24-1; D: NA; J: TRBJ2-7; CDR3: CATRPPSGLSPGIRGYEQYF; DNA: TGTGCCACCAGGCCCCCATCAGGGCTGTCTCCGGGAATTCGGGGCTACGAGCAGTACTTC
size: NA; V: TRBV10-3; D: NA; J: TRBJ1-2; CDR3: CAISEEQFGGYTF; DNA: TGTGCCATCAGTGAAGAACAGTTCGGTGGCTACACCTTC
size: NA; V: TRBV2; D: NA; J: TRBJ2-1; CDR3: CASRDTNSYNEQFF; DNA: TGTGCCAGCAGAGACACGAACTCCTACAATGAGCAGTTCTTC
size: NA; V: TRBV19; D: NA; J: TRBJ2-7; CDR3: CASSGTQEQYF; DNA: TGTGCCAGTTCTGGGACTCAGGAGCAGTACTTC
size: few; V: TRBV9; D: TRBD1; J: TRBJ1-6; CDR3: CASSVGTGYSPLHF; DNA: TGTGCCAGCAGCGTTGGGACAGGGTACTCACCCCTCCACTTT
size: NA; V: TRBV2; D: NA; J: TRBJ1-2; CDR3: CASSRPGLGYTF; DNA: TGTGCCAGCAGCCGCCCAGGGTTAGGCTACACCTTC
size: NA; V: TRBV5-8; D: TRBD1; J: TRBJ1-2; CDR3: CASSLRTGGAGYGYTF; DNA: TGTGCCAGCAGCTTGCGGACAGGGGGCGCAGGCTATGGCTACACCTTC
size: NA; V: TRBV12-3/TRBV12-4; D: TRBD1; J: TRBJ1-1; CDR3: CASSLRGDTEAFF; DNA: TGTGCCAGCAGCCTCAGGGGGGACACTGAAGCTTTCTTT
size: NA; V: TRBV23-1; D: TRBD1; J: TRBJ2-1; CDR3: CASSQAGTGNNVYNEQFF; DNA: TGCGCCAGCAGTCAAGCCGGGACAGGGAACAACGTCTACAATGAGCAGTTCTTC
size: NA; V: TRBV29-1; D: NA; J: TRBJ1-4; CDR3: CSVEIGGGSEKLFF; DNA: TGCAGCGTTGAAATAGGGGGGGGCAGTGAAAAACTGTTTTTT
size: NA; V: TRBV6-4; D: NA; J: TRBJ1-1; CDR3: CASSPQASGTEAFF; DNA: TGTGCCAGCAGCCCCCAGGCGTCCGGGACTGAAGCTTTCTTT
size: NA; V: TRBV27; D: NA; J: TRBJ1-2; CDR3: CASSGPVYGYTF; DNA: TGTGCCAGCAGTGGACCTGTCTATGGCTACACCTTC
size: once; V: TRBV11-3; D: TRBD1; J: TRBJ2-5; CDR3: CASSGDRGRKSETQYF; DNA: TGTGCCAGCAGCGGGGACAGGGGGCGAAAATCCGAGACCCAGTACTTC
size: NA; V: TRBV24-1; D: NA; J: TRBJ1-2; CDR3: CATSDSVGYTF; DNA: TGTGCCACCAGTGATTCCGTCGGCTACACCTTC
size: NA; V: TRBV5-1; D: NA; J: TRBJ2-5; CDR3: CASSLARGAGETQYF; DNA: TGCGCCAGCAGCCTAGCCAGGGGGGCGGGGGAGACCCAGTACTTC
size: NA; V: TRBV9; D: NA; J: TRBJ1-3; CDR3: CASSVMGISGNTIYF; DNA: TGTGCCAGCAGCGTGATGGGGATTTCTGGAAACACCATATATTTT
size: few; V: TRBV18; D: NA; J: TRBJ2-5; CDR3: CASSPSALQETQYF; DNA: TGTGCCAGCTCACCATCAGCTCTCCAAGAGACCCAGTACTTC
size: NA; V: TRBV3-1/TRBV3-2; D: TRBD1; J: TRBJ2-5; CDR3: CASSPLGTGDGETQYF; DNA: TGTGCCAGCAGCCCCTTAGGGACAGGGGATGGGGAGACCCAGTACTTC
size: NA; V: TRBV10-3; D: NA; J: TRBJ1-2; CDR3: CAITPGRSNGYTF; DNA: TGTGCCATCACCCCGGGGAGGTCTAACGGCTACACCTTC
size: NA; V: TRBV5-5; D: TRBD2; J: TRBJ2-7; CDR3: CASSHVPGGKYEQYF; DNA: TGTGCCAGCAGCCATGTCCCGGGGGGAAAGTACGAGCAGTACTTC
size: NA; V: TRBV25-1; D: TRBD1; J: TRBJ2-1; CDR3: CASSDPGQGNEQFF; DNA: TGTGCCAGCAGTGACCCGGGACAGGGTAATGAGCAGTTCTTC
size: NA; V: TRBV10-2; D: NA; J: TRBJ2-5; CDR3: CASSEVQGKTQYF; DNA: TGCGCCAGCAGTGAGGTTCAGGGAAAGACCCAGTACTTC
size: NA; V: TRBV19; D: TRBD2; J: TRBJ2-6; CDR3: CATNPGGTGANVLTF; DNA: TGTGCCACCAACCCGGGGGGTACTGGGGCCAACGTCCTGACTTTC
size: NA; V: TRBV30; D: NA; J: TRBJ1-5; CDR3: CAWMRAGGSNQPQHF; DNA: TGTGCCTGGATGAGGGCAGGAGGGAGCAATCAGCCCCAGCATTTT
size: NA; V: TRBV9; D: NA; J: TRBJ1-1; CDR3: CASSVDPRFGGNTEAFF; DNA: TGTGCCAGCAGCGTAGACCCCCGTTTCGGGGGGAACACTGAAGCTTTCTTT
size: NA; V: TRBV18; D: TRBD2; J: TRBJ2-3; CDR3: CASSPLAGTPSTDTQYF; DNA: TGTGCCAGCTCACCACTAGCGGGGACACCTAGCACAGATACGCAGTATTTT
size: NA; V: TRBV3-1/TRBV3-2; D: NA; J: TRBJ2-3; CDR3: CASSQDAGATDTQYF; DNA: TGTGCCAGCAGCCAAGATGCGGGGGCCACAGATACGCAGTATTTT
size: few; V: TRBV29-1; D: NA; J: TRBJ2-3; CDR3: CSVESVGGADTQYF; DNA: TGCAGCGTTGAATCCGTTGGCGGAGCAGATACGCAGTATTTT
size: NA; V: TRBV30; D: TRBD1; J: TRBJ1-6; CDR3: CAWSLGGQGGSPLHF; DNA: TGTGCCTGGAGTCTAGGGGGACAGGGTGGTTCACCCCTCCACTTT